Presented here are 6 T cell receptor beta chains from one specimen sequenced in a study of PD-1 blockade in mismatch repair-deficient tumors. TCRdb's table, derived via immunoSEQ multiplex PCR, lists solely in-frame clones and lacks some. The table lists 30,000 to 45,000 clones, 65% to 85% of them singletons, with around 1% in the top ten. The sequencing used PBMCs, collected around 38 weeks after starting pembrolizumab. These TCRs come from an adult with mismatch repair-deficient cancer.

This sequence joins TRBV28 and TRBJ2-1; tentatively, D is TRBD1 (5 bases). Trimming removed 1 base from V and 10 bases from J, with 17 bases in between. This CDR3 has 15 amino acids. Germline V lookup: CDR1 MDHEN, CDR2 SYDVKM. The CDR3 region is CASSLLGGAESEQFF. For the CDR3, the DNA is TGTGCCAGCAGTTTATTAGGTGGGGCGGAGTCGGAGCAGTTCTTC.

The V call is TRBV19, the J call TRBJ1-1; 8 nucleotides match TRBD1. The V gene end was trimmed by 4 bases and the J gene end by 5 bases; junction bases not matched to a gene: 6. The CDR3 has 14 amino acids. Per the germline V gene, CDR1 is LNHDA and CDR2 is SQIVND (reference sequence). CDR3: CASSRNRGGTEAFF. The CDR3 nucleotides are TGTGCCAGTAGTAGAAACAGGGGGGGGACTGAAGCTTTCTTT.

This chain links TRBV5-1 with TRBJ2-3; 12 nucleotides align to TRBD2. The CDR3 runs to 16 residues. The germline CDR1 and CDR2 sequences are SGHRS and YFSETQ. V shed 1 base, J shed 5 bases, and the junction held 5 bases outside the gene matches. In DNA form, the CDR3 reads TGCGCCAGCAGCTTGTCGTCTAGCGGGAGGGTAGATACGCAGTATTTT. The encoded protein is CASSLSSSGRVDTQYF.

CDR3 amino acids: CAARRGVSYEQYF. The DNA of the CDR3 is TGTGCCGCAAGGAGGGGAGTATCTTACGAGCAGTACTTC. V is TRBV28 and J is TRBJ2-7; D possibly corresponds to TRBD2 (6 bases). The CDR3 length is 13 residues. Germline-derived CDR1 and CDR2 are MDHEN and SYDVKM. The ends were cut back, 11 bases at V and 4 bases at J, with 18 bases in the middle.

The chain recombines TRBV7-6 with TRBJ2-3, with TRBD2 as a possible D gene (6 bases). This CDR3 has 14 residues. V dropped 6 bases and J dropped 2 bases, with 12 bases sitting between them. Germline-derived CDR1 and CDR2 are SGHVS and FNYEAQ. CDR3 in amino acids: CASSGLNPTDTQYF. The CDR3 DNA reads TGTGCCAGCAGTGGACTAAACCCCACAGATACGCAGTATTTT. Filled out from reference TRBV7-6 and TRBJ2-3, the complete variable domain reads GAGVSQSPRYKVTKRGQDVALRCDPISGHVSLYWYRQALGQGPEFLTYFNYEAQQDKSGLPNDRFSAERPEGSISTLTIQRTEQRDSAMYRCASSGLNPTDTQYFGPGTRLTVL.

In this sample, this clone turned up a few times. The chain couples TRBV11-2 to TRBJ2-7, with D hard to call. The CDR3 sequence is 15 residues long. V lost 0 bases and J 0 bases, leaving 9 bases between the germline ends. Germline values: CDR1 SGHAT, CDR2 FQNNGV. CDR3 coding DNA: TGTGCCAGCAGCTTAGAACGCCATAGCTCCTACGAGCAGTACTTC. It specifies CASSLERHSSYEQYF.